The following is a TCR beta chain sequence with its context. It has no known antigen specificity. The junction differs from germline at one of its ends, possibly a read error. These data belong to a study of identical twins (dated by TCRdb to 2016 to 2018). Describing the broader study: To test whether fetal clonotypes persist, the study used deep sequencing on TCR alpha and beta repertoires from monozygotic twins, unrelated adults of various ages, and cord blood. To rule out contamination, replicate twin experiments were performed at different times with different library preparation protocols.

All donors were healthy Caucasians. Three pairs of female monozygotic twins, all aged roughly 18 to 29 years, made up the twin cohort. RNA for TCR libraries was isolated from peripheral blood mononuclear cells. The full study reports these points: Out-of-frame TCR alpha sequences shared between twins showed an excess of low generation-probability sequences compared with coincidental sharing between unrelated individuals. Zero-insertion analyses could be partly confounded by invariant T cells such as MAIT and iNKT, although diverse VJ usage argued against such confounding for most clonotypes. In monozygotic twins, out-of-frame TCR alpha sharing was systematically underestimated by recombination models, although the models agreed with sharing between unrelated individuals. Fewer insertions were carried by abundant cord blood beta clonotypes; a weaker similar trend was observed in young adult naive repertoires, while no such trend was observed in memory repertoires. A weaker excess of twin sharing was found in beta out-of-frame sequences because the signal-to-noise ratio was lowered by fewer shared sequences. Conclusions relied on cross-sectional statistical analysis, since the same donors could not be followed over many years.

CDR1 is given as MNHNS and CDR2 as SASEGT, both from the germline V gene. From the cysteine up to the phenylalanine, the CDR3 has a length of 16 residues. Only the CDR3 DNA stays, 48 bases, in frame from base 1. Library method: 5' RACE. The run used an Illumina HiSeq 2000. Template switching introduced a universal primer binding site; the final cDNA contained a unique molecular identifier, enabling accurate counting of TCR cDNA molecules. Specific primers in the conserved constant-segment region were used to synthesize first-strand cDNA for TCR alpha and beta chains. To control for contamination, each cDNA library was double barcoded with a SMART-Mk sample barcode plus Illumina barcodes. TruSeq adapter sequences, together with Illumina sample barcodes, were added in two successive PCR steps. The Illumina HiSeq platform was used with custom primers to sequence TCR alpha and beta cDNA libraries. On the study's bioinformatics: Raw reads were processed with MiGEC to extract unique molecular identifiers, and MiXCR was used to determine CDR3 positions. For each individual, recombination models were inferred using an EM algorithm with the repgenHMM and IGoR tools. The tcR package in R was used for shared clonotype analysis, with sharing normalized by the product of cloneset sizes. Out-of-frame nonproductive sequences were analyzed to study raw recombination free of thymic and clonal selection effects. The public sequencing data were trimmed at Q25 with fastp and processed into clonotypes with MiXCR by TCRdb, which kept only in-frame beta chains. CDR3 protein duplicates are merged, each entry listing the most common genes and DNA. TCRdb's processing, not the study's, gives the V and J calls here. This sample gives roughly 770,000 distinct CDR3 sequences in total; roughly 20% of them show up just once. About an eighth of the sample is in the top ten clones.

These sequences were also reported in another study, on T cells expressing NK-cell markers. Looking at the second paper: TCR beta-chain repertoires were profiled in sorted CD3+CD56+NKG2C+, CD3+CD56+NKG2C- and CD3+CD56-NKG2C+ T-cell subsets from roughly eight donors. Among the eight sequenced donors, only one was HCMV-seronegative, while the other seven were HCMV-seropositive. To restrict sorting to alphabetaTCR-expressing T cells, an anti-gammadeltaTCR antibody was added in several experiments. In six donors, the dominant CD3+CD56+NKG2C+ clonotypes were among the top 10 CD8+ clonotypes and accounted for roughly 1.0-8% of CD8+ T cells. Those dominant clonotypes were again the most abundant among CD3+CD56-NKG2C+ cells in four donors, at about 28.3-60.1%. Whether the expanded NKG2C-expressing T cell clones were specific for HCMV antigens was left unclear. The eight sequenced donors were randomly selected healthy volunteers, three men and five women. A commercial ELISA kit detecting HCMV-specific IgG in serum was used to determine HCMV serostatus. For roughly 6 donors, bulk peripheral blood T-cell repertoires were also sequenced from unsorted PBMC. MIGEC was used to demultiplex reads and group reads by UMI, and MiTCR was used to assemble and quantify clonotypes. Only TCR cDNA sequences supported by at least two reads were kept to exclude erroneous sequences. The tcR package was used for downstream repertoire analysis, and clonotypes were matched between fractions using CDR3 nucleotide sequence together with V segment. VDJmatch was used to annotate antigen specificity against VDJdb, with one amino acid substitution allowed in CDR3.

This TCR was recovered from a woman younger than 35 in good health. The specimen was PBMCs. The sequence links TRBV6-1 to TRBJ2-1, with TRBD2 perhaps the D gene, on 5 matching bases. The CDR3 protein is CASSLKRLSSYDEQFF. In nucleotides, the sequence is TGTGCCAGCAGTTTGAAGCGGTTGAGCTCCTACGATGAGCAGTTCTTC.